Only a few counts were recorded for the clone carrying this TCR beta chain. No antigen is known for it. This sample's time point: pre-sensitization, week 0. Treatment described: therapeutic diphenylcyclopropenone sensitization with weekly scalp DPC. Via MiXCR, TCRdb re-called the RACE reads, giving one row per CDR3 protein. The repertoire consists of 300,000 to 400,000 distinct CDR3 sequences, with more than 4.5% occurring once and the leading ten covering 2.5% to 3%. The data stem from a study of human T cells and chemical hapten exposure. On the study more broadly: Predominantly women, the patients had alopecia areata, totalis or universalis. Regarding the study as a whole: A positive correlation with patch test score was found for PT1 expanded TCR counts. There was no change with DPC sensitization in TCRs above 1 in 1000 frequency.

The CDR3 contains 14 residues. Germline loops: CDR1 SQVTM, CDR2 ANQGSEA. V lost 4 bases and J lost 4; bases outside the gene matches: 6. This chain links TRBV29-1 with TRBJ2-1; 8 bases align to TRBD1. The receptor was derived from a woman aged 45-65 years with alopecia areata. Some clones in this sample may be carry-over from other donors' samples. The input for sequencing was whole blood, taken in connection with sensitization to the hapten diphenylcyclopropenone (DPC). Here the CDR3 reads CSVGGTGPYNEQFF. Here the CDR3 DNA reads TGCAGCGTTGGAGGGACAGGACCTTACAATGAGCAGTTCTTC.